The 18 T cell receptor beta chains listed next were all sequenced from one sample in a study of blood T cells in healthy people across ages. It was with a sample-barcoded 5' primer and a J-beta primer mix that a second PCR of roughly 6 to 12 cycles was run. TCRdb re-derived calls from the 5' RACE reads in MiXCR, one entry per CDR3 protein. Among under 2,000,000 distinct CDR3 sequences, roughly 52% were seen once, and the ten largest hold over 2%. What was sequenced was blood. Every receptor here comes from a middle-aged woman in good health.

The rearrangement joins TRBV12-3 or TRBV12-4 to TRBJ2-7; tentatively, D is TRBD1 (5 bases). The length of the CDR3 is 14 residues. V was pared by 3 bases and J by 6 bases, with 15 bases between. This chain's CDR3 is CASSLGLGAFEQYF. As DNA, the CDR3 is TGTGCCAGCAGTTTGGGGCTAGGTGCTTTCGAGCAGTACTTC.

The rearrangement links TRBV7-9 to TRBJ2-7; TRBD2 matches 7 bases. There are 13 residues in the CDR3. Germline lookup yields CDR1 SEHNR and CDR2 FQNEAQ (reference sequence). The J segment lost 5 bases and the V segment lost 6 bases, leaving 7 bases of the junction unmatched. Here the CDR3 DNA reads TGTGCCAGCAGGAGCGGGACGGCGGACGAGCAGTACTTC. As protein: CASRSGTADEQYF.

The V and J genes are TRBV10-3 and TRBJ2-4; 7 nucleotides match TRBD1. The V and J ends lost 10 bases and 13 bases, in that order; junction bases with no gene match: 13. The CDR3 consists of 12 residues. Per germline, CDR1 ENHRY and CDR2 SYGVKD. CDR3 nucleotide sequence: TGTGCCACCGGGGACAGTTCTGGGGAGCAGTACTTC. Translation: CATGDSSGEQYF.

This sequence joins TRBV7-2 and TRBJ2-3; D is unresolved. The CDR3 sequence is 15 residues long. Germline-derived CDR1 and CDR2 are SGHTA and FQGNSA. V was trimmed by 7 bases and J by 6 bases, leaving 20 bases between them. As DNA, the CDR3 is TGTGCCAGCACCAACACGCTCACTCCCGGGGATACGCAGTATTTT. Amino acids: CASTNTLTPGDTQYF.

This clonotype has a single count. The chain carries TRBV3-1 and TRBJ2-1; D gene ambiguous. The CDR3 is made up of 11 amino acids. From germline, CDR1 is LGHDT and CDR2 YNNKEL (reference sequence). Trimming removed 4 bases at V and 13 bases at J, with 11 bases between. The CDR3 region is CASSREKTQFF. The CDR3 DNA reads as TGTGCCAGCAGCCGGGAAAAGACCCAGTTCTTC.

For the CDR3, the DNA is TGTGCCAGCAGTTACTTACAGGGTGCCCCAGAGGACTATGGCTACACCTTC. Protein sequence: CASSYLQGAPEDYGYTF. The rearrangement joins TRBV6-2 or TRBV6-3 to TRBJ1-2; a weak D match, TRBD1 (6 bases). The germline V and J ends were trimmed by 1 base and 3 bases, with 18 bases remaining between them. This CDR3 comprises 17 residues. Germline CDR1 and CDR2: MNHEY and SVGEGT.

The chain couples TRBV20-1 to TRBJ2-7, with D tentatively TRBD1 or TRBD2 (5 bases each). TRBJ2-5 matches the DNA end more closely, so the J call is doubtful. Germline loops: CDR1 DFQATT, CDR2 SNEGSKA (reference sequence). This CDR3 is built from 15 residues. CDR3 nucleotides: TGCAGTGCAACCCCGGGACGGGGAATCCCAGAGACCCAGTACTTC. It encodes CSATPGRGIPETQYF.

The gene calls are TRBV27 and TRBJ2-1, with a possible D match to TRBD2 (5 bases). There are 16 residues in the CDR3. The germline V gene encodes CDR1 MNHEY and CDR2 SMNVEV (reference sequence). V dropped 8 bases and J dropped 1 base, with 18 bases sitting between them. Here the CDR3 reads CASVWESGDSYNEQFF. The CDR3 DNA reads as TGTGCCAGCGTATGGGAGTCAGGCGATTCCTACAATGAGCAGTTCTTC.

This clonotype showed up just a few times. The rearrangement links TRBV29-1 to TRBJ2-5, with D perhaps matching TRBD1 (5 bases). The CDR3 sequence is 12 residues long. The V end lost 8 bases, the J end lost 2 bases, and 12 bases lay between the germline ends. Germline-derived CDR1 and CDR2 are SQVTM and ANQGSEA. For the CDR3, the DNA is TGCAGCTCATCTAAGGGGCAAGAGACCCAGTACTTC. Protein sequence: CSSSKGQETQYF.

The J gene is TRBJ1-6, the V gene TRBV27; TRBD1 might be the D (5 bases). The CDR3 has 15 residues. The germline gives CDR1 MNHEY, CDR2 SMNVEV (reference sequence). V was shortened by 5 bases and J by 8 bases, with 16 bases between the two germline ends. CDR3 sequence reads: CASSVRDGDYSPLHF. CDR3 DNA sequence: TGTGCCAGCAGTGTCCGGGACGGGGATTATTCACCCCTCCACTTT.

The chain is built from TRBV10-2 and TRBJ2-5; D might be TRBD2 (5 bases). Germline V CDR1 and CDR2: WSHSY, SAAADI. Trimming pared 6 bases from V and 8 bases from J, leaving 7 bases between. This CDR3 has 10 residues. The CDR3 nucleotides are TGCGCCAGCAGACTAGGAACCCAGTACTTC. This gives the protein CASRLGTQYF.

The chain couples TRBV20-1 to TRBJ2-5, with D possibly TRBD1 on 5 matching bases. Trimming shortened V by 2 bases and J by 11 bases, and 21 bases separated the two germline ends. The CDR3 spans 14 residues. Germline CDR1 is DFQATT and CDR2 is SNEGSKA (reference sequence). The CDR3 loop is CSARTQRGLEEQYF. As DNA, the CDR3 is TGCAGTGCTAGAACTCAAAGGGGATTAGAAGAGCAGTACTTC.

The rearrangement links TRBV6-6 to TRBJ2-4; TRBD2 is a possible D gene (5 bases). Germline V CDR1 and CDR2: MNHNY, SVGAGI (reference sequence). There are 13 residues in the CDR3. Trimming stripped 7 bases from V and 0 bases from J, with 7 bases between. The CDR3 DNA sequence: TGTGCCAGCACGGGGATAGCCAAAAACATTCAGTACTTC. Translated: CASTGIAKNIQYF.

The J gene is TRBJ1-4, the V gene TRBV6-5; D unresolved. This CDR3 spans 15 amino acids. Germline CDR1 MNHEY, CDR2 SVGAGI. The V end lost 6 bases, the J end lost 9 bases, and 20 bases lay between the germline ends. CDR3 DNA sequence: TGTGCCAGCAGCCGAAAGCCCGGGGTAGGGAAAAAACTGTTTTTT. This encodes CASSRKPGVGKKLFF.

V and J are TRBV27 and TRBJ1-5; possible D gene TRBD1, 6 bases. The CDR3 runs 14 residues. V gave up 5 bases and J gave up 3 bases, with 11 bases separating them. Per germline, CDR1 MNHEY and CDR2 SMNVEV (reference sequence). CDR3 bases: TGTGCCAGCAGTCCTTGGACAGTCAATCAGCCCCAGCATTTT. This codes for CASSPWTVNQPQHF.

This chain connects TRBV13 to TRBJ1-2; TRBD1 agrees at 7 bases. The CDR3 spans 14 residues. Germline assignment: CDR1 PRHDT and CDR2 FYEKMQ (reference sequence). J was trimmed by 8 bases and V by 5 bases; bases with no gene match: 11. The CDR3 loop is CASSLEQGPRGYTF. As DNA, the CDR3 is TGTGCCAGCAGCCTAGAACAGGGGCCGCGGGGCTACACCTTC.

The CDR3 sequence: CASALIPTWGQFF. DNA of the CDR3: TGTGCCAGCGCCCTGATCCCCACTTGGGGGCAGTTCTTC. The gene calls are TRBV6-2 or TRBV6-3 and TRBJ2-1; D gene uncertain. V lost 8 bases to trimming and J lost 12 bases, with 20 bases between them. CDR1 is MNHEY, CDR2 SVGEGT, per germline. This CDR3 is 13 amino acids long.

The chain links TRBV12-3 or TRBV12-4 to TRBJ1-2, with no clear D. This CDR3 contains 16 residues. The V end was cut by 5 bases, the J end by 2 bases, with 18 bases between. CDR3 residues: CASSPFKGTVNYGYTF. CDR3 bases: TGTGCCAGCAGTCCATTTAAGGGAACGGTGAACTATGGCTACACCTTC.